The clone carrying this TCR beta chain was observed at least ten times. Its target is unknown. All donors were healthy Caucasians. These data are taken from a study of identical twins. Study-level findings and limits: Fewer insertions marked abundant cord blood beta clonotypes; young adult naive trended weakly, memory not at all. Low generation probability was overrepresented in out-of-frame alpha sequences shared by twins. Less excess twin sharing appeared in beta out-of-frame sequences.

TCRdb used MiXCR to reprocess the 5' RACE reads, holding one entry per CDR3 protein. The sample records hundreds of thousands of distinct CDR3 sequences, around 5.7% being singletons. This CDR3 contains 13 residues. V trimming: 5 bases; J trimming: 6 bases; junction bases outside the gene matches: 2. The rearrangement links TRBV12-3 or TRBV12-4 to TRBJ2-2, with TRBD1 matching 8 bases. This sequence was found in a man aged 18-30 years in good health. Sequenced material: naive T cells sorted from blood. The CDR3 DNA sequence: TGTGCCAGCAGTACACAGGGGGCCGGGGAGCTGTTTTTT. Translated, it gives CASSTQGAGELFF.